What follows describes a single T cell receptor beta chain. Its antigen is not identified. The data were taken from a study of CXCR3-negative and CXCR3-positive naive CD8 T cells. CDR1 is SQVTM and CDR2 is ANQGSEA in the germline V gene. The length of the CDR3 is 13 residues. General study results and limits: In cryopreserved cells, CXCR3 expression partially decreased, and fresh PBMCs were used in most assays. More hydrophobic TRB CDR3s were found in CXCR3-positive naive cells than in CXCR3-negative naive cells. Memory CD8+ T cell repertoires were far less diverse than both naive subsets.

Researchers prepared the TRB cDNA libraries using 5' RACE with UMI labels. Using the 5' RACE reads, TCRdb records one entry per CDR3 protein without DNA. This sample's clone table lists about 150,000 distinct CDR3 sequences. The receptor was isolated from a human donor in good health. Some clones in this sample may be carry-over from other donors' samples. The J gene is TRBJ1-1, the V gene TRBV29-1; TCRdb proposes TRBD1, but this gene call is untestable without DNA. Sequencing was done on a sample of naive CXCR3+ CD8+ T cells from blood. The subset was: CD45RO-CCR7+CD27+CD95- naive CD8+ T cells expressing CXCR3 (TNR3+). The CDR3 loop reads CSGTGTLNTEAFF. Full variable domain (rest looked up from reference TRBV29-1 and TRBJ1-1): SAVISQKPSRDICQRGTSLTIQCQVDSQVTMMFWYRQQPGQSLTLIATANQGSEATYESGFVIDKFPISRPNLTFSTLTVSNMSPEDSSIYLCSGTGTLNTEAFFGQGTRLTVV.